This entry lists 5 T cell receptor beta chains sequenced from one sample in a study of blood T cell repertoires in COVID-19. Method: immunoSEQ multiplex PCR; TCRdb's copy keeps in-frame clones and lacks some. The sample lists about 250,000 clones, around 86% occurring once. The sample consisted of peripheral blood. These receptors were taken from a woman over 75 with COVID-19, enrolled during active disease.

The count of this clone is one. The V call is TRBV10-3, the J call TRBJ1-4; a possible D gene is TRBD1 (6 bases). V gave up 8 bases and J gave up 4 bases, with 8 bases separating them. The CDR3 has 12 residues. Germline V gives CDR1 ENHRY, CDR2 SYGVKD. Written as DNA, the CDR3 is TGTGCCATCGGACAGCTTAATGAAAAACTGTTTTTT. Translating gives CAIGQLNEKLFF.

The chain recombines TRBV5-5 with TRBJ1-5; 8 positions match TRBD1. Looked up from germline, CDR1 is SGHKS and CDR2 is YYEKEE (reference sequence). The CDR3 runs 16 residues. V shed 2 bases, J shed 2 bases, and the junction held 6 bases outside the gene matches. The DNA of the CDR3 is TGTGCCAGCAGCTTACAGGGGGAGAGAGGCAATCAGCCCCAGCATTTT. Protein product: CASSLQGERGNQPQHF.

The chain is built from TRBV7-9 and TRBJ1-4; 8 positions agree with TRBD1. V trimming: 3 bases; J trimming: 8 bases; junction bases outside the gene matches: 2. Germline CDR1 and CDR2: SEHNR and FQNEAQ (reference sequence). The CDR3 contains 13 residues. The CDR3 DNA is TGTGCCAGCAGCTTGACAGGGGAAGAAAAACTGTTTTTT. It codes for CASSLTGEEKLFF. Together with reference TRBV7-9 and TRBJ1-4, the CDR3 gives the full variable domain: DTGVSQNPRHKITKRGQNVTFRCDPISEHNRLYWYRQTLGQGPEFLTYFQNEAQLEKSRLLSDRFSAERPKGSFSTLEIQRTEQGDSAMYLCASSLTGEEKLFFGSGTQLSVL.

This clone was seen just once. The chain couples TRBV2 to TRBJ2-1; D is perhaps TRBD2 (6 bases). The V and J ends lost 5 bases and 9 bases respectively, with 23 bases between them. Germline V gene data show CDR1 as SNHLY and CDR2 as FYNNEI. There are 16 residues in the CDR3. The CDR3 nucleotides read TGTGCCAGCAGTCTAACCGGGAGCCAGAATGGCGGTGAGCAGTTCTTC. The encoded protein is CASSLTGSQNGGEQFF.

The gene calls are TRBV2 and TRBJ2-5; D possibly corresponds to TRBD2 (7 bases). V was shortened by 6 bases and J by 4 bases, with 15 bases between the two germline ends. CDR1 is SNHLY, CDR2 FYNNEI, per germline. The length of the CDR3 is 14 residues. The CDR3 protein is CASRLGGGGETQYF. The CDR3 nucleotides read TGTGCCAGCAGATTAGGGGGGGGTGGAGAGACCCAGTACTTC.